The rows below give T cell receptor beta chains drawn from one sample of a study of human T cells and chemical hapten exposure. TCRdb reanalysed the RACE reads using MiXCR and keeps one entry per CDR3 protein. The sample consists of about 97,000 distinct CDR3 sequences, around 25% of them appearing once. Sample: whole blood, taken in connection with sensitization to the hapten diphenylcyclopropenone (DPC). The receptors were sampled from a man between 35 and 55 years old with alopecia areata. Some clones in this sample may be carry-over from other donors' samples. Both conserved end residues are part of each CDR3. Fields, in order: J gene, clone size, V gene, D gene, CDR3 protein, CDR3 DNA. The D gene is left open where the match is weak. Expanded clones get a size class; other rows say once, few or many, or leave the size out.

TRBJ2-3 few TRBV7-9 NA CASSFGSGPRATDTQYF TGTGCCAGCAGCTTTGGGTCCGGGCCAAGGGCCACAGATACGCAGTATTTT
TRBJ1-3 NA TRBV6-5 TRBD1 CASRNRGRNTIYF TGTGCCAGCAGGAACAGGGGAAGAAACACCATATATTTT
TRBJ2-7 few TRBV3-1 NA CASSPLSAPYEQYF TGTGCCAGCAGCCCCCTCAGTGCCCCCTACGAGCAGTACTTC
TRBJ1-5 few TRBV5-5 NA CASSLAQGESNQPQHF TGTGCCAGCAGCTTGGCACAGGGCGAGAGCAATCAGCCCCAGCATTTT
TRBJ2-3 NA TRBV20-1 NA CSARASGITDTQYF TGCAGTGCTAGAGCCTCGGGGATCACAGATACGCAGTATTTT
TRBJ2-1 few TRBV4-3 TRBD2 CASSPGLAVYNEQFF TGCGCCAGCAGCCCAGGACTAGCGGTTTACAATGAGCAGTTCTTC
TRBJ2-1 few TRBV27 NA CASSFRGSYDEQFF TGTGCCAGCAGTTTTCGGGGTAGCTACGATGAGCAGTTCTTC
TRBJ2-3 NA TRBV10-1 TRBD1 CASSSGTVLVDTQYF TGCGCCAGCAGCTCCGGGACAGTCCTTGTAGATACGCAGTATTTT
TRBJ2-2 NA TRBV12-3/TRBV12-4 NA CASRFPNTGELFF TGTGCCAGCAGGTTCCCGAACACCGGGGAGCTGTTTTTT
TRBJ1-4 few TRBV2 NA CASSEGARANEKLFF TGTGCCAGCAGTGAAGGGGCGCGGGCTAATGAAAAACTGTTTTTT
TRBJ2-5 NA TRBV5-1 TRBD1 CASSMNHRGQETQYF TGCGCCAGCAGCATGAATCACAGGGGCCAAGAGACCCAGTACTTC
TRBJ1-3 few TRBV6-5 NA CASSYSTGGAGGNTIYF TGTGCCAGCAGTTACTCGACTGGGGGGGCAGGAGGAAACACCATATATTTT
TRBJ2-5 NA TRBV11-1 TRBD2 CASSLDGGRGAGPIYQETQYF TGTGCCAGCAGCTTAGACGGCGGACGCGGAGCGGGGCCTATCTACCAAGAGACCCAGTACTTC
TRBJ2-7 NA TRBV28 NA CASSLFLSPYEQYF TGTGCCAGCAGTTTGTTCCTCTCCCCCTACGAGCAGTACTTC
TRBJ2-7 NA TRBV28 NA CASSQGLPPYEGYF TGTGCCAGCAGTCAAGGCCTCCCCCCATACGAAGGATACTTC
TRBJ1-6 few TRBV5-1 NA CASSLGPDSYSPLHF TGCGCCAGCAGCTTGGGTCCGGACAGTTATTCACCCCTCCACTTT
TRBJ2-1 NA TRBV27 NA CASSLSPVSSYNEQFF TGTGCCAGCAGTTTATCGCCGGTGAGCTCCTACAATGAGCAGTTCTTC
TRBJ2-6 many TRBV5-1 TRBD2 CASSSGGGSGANVLTF TGCGCCAGCAGCTCCGGGGGGGGCTCTGGGGCCAACGTCCTGACTTTC